One sample yielded the 27 T cell receptor beta chains listed below, sequenced in a study of blood T cell repertoires in COVID-19. Measured with immunoSEQ multiplex PCR; TCRdb has only the in-frame clones, and not every one. Among a few hundred thousand clones, nearly 90% were seen once, and the ten largest hold approximately 1.5%. The sample comprised PBMCs or T cells enriched from blood (not recorded which). Every receptor here comes from a woman aged 18 to 35 with acute COVID-19.

This clone occurred once. The DNA for the CDR3 is TGTGCCAGCAGGCGCCTCAGGGAGGGAGACACTGAAGCTTTCTTT. It encodes CASRRLREGDTEAFF. This sequence joins TRBV6-5 and TRBJ1-1; a weak D match, TRBD1 (5 bases). V lost 6 bases and J lost 3, with 17 bases in between. Germline V CDR1 and CDR2: MNHEY, SVGAGI. This CDR3 region has 15 residues.

The chain carries TRBV2 and TRBJ1-3, with D hard to call. This CDR3 is built from 16 residues. Per germline, CDR1 SNHLY and CDR2 FYNNEI. The V end lost 4 bases, the J end lost 2 bases, and 15 bases lay between the germline ends. The CDR3 DNA reads as TGTGCCAGCAGTGTCCTCTCGTTTACGGCTGGAAACACCATATATTTT. It encodes CASSVLSFTAGNTIYF. Filled out from reference TRBV2 and TRBJ1-3, the complete variable domain reads EPEVTQTPSHQVTQMGQEVILRCVPISNHLYFYWYRQILGQKVEFLVSFYNNEISEKSEIFDDQFSVERPDGSNFTLKIRSTKLEDSAMYFCASSVLSFTAGNTIYFGEGSWLTVV.

The CDR3 loop is CASSMRRGSSYEQYF. DNA for the CDR3: TGTGCCAGTAGTATGAGGCGGGGGAGCTCCTACGAGCAGTACTTC. The gene calls are TRBV19 and TRBJ2-7; TRBD2 agrees at 7 bases. CDR3 length: 15 amino acids. The trim removed 3 bases at V and 0 bases at J, leaving 5 bases unmatched. The germline CDR1 and CDR2 sequences are LNHDA and SQIVND (reference sequence).

This sequence joins TRBV4-1 and TRBJ2-1, with D unclear. Looked up from germline, CDR1 is MGHRA and CDR2 is YSYEKL. Trimming pared 2 bases from V and 8 bases from J, leaving 7 bases between. CDR3 length: 12 amino acids. CDR3 protein: CASSQKPDEQFF. Here the CDR3 DNA reads TGCGCCAGCAGCCAAAAACCGGATGAGCAGTTCTTC.

J is TRBJ1-6 and V is TRBV4-2, with 9 positions matching TRBD1. This CDR3 has 16 amino acids. Germline trimming cut 1 base from V and 6 bases from J; bases unmatched to any gene: 4. In germline, CDR1 is LGHNA, CDR2 YNFKEQ. CDR3 coding DNA: TGTGCCAGCAGCCAAGTCTCGGGACAGGGTAATTCACCCCTCCACTTT. This gives the protein CASSQVSGQGNSPLHF.

The V gene is TRBV18, the J gene TRBJ2-2; maybe TRBD1 (6 bases). This CDR3 contains 18 residues. Germline V lookup: CDR1 KGHSH, CDR2 LQKENI. Trimming took 2 bases from V and 1 from J, leaving 17 bases between them. The CDR3 DNA is TGTGCCAGCTCACCAACACGACAGGTACCAATGAACACCGGGGAGCTGTTTTTT. Amino acid sequence: CASSPTRQVPMNTGELFF.

This sequence joins TRBV4-3 and TRBJ2-7; tentative D call: TRBD1 (5 bases). The germline V gene has CDR1 LGHNA and CDR2 YSLEER. CDR3 size: 13 residues. Trimming removed 0 bases at V and 3 bases at J, with 6 bases between. The CDR3 here is CASSQDRVYEQYF. The CDR3 region has the DNA TGCGCCAGCAGCCAAGACAGGGTCTACGAGCAGTACTTC.

The rearrangement uses TRBV29-1 and TRBJ1-2; a weak D match, TRBD1 (5 bases). Trimming shortened V by 6 bases and J by 6 bases, and 8 bases separated the two germline ends. The CDR3 runs 10 residues. The germline gives CDR1 SQVTM, CDR2 ANQGSEA. CDR3 loop: CSVQGNGYTF. CDR3 in DNA: TGCAGCGTCCAGGGAAATGGCTACACCTTC.

The rearrangement uses TRBV6-5 and TRBJ2-3, with TRBD1 as a possible D gene (5 bases). This CDR3 spans 15 amino acids. Germline-derived CDR1 and CDR2 are MNHEY and SVGAGI. Trimming removed 2 bases from V and 2 bases from J, with 11 bases in between. The CDR3 region is CASSYGAPYTDTQYF. For the CDR3, the DNA is TGTGCCAGCAGTTACGGGGCCCCGTACACAGATACGCAGTATTTT.

This clone came up a few times. CDR3 DNA: TGTGCCAGCAGCCGGTACAGTGGGAACACTGAAGCTTTCTTT. This translates into CASSRYSGNTEAFF. The genes are TRBV3-1 (or the pseudogene TRBV3-2) and TRBJ1-1; D unclear. The CDR3 extends over 14 amino acids. Germline values: CDR1 LGHDT, CDR2 YNNKEL (reference sequence). Deletions cut 4 bases from V and 1 base from J, with 10 bases between.

V is TRBV19 and J is TRBJ2-5; perhaps TRBD2 as D (6 bases). V was clipped by 3 bases and J by 2 bases, with 10 bases between them. The CDR3 length is 14 residues. Germline CDR1 LNHDA, CDR2 SQIVND (reference sequence). The CDR3 spells CASSIGLAQETQYF. The CDR3 nucleotides are TGTGCCAGTAGTATTGGCCTAGCGCAAGAGACCCAGTACTTC.

This rearrangement joins TRBV5-1 to TRBJ1-2; 11 bases line up with TRBD1. V lost 4 bases and J lost 7; bases outside the gene matches: 6. The CDR3 runs 14 residues. The germline V gene encodes CDR1 SGHRS and CDR2 YFSETQ. The CDR3 DNA sequence: TGCGCCAGCAGCCCCGGACAGGGGGCGGTTGGCTACACCTTC. It codes for CASSPGQGAVGYTF.

As for this clone: One end of the junction is discordant with germline, which a read error may explain. V is TRBV27 and J is TRBJ1-5; TRBD1 might be the D (6 bases). The V gene's germline CDR1 is MNHEY and CDR2 SMNVEV (reference sequence). The CDR3 has 15 residues. CDR3 sequence reads: CASSLRGAGNQPQHF. CDR3 nucleotide sequence: TGCGCCAGCAGTTTACGGGGGGCAGGCAATCAGCCCCAGCATTTT.

This clone came up once. The gene calls are TRBV19 and TRBJ2-1; 7 nucleotides align to TRBD1. With V trimmed by 3 bases and J by 5 bases, 13 bases remained unmatched. The germline CDR1 and CDR2 sequences are LNHDA and SQIVND (reference sequence). This CDR3 has 17 residues. CDR3 in DNA: TGTGCCAGTAGTATTCTTTACGGGACAGCTCCGAACAATGAGCAGTTCTTC. It is translated as CASSILYGTAPNNEQFF.

The CDR3 nucleotides are TGTGCCAGCAGCTTGGCCCCGGCAGGGAAGGCTGGGGCCAACGTCCTGACTTTC. Translating it yields CASSLAPAGKAGANVLTF. The V call is TRBV5-4, the J call TRBJ2-6, with D possibly being TRBD1 (5 bases). The CDR3 has 18 residues. From germline, CDR1 is SGHNT and CDR2 YYREEE (reference sequence). V was cut by 0 bases and J by 2 bases, with 15 bases left in between.

This clone was observed a handful of times. The rearrangement links TRBV2 to TRBJ1-5, with 7 bases aligning to TRBD1. V trimming: 6 bases; J trimming: 4 bases; junction bases outside the gene matches: 6. Germline V lookup: CDR1 SNHLY, CDR2 FYNNEI. The CDR3 is made up of 14 amino acids. This chain's CDR3 is CASRGQFSNQPQHF. CDR3 bases: TGTGCCAGCAGGGGACAGTTTTCTAATCAGCCCCAGCATTTT.

This rearrangement joins TRBV19 to TRBJ2-4; 8 bases agree with TRBD2. The V gene end was trimmed by 2 bases and the J gene end by 9 bases; junction bases not matched to a gene: 12. The V gene's germline CDR1 is LNHDA and CDR2 SQIVND (reference sequence). The CDR3 is 16 amino acids. This chain's CDR3 is CASSIRGGAGDVIQYF. CDR3 nucleotide sequence: TGTGCCAGTAGTATACGGGGGGGCGCGGGTGACGTCATTCAGTACTTC.

The chain has TRBV5-1 and TRBJ1-4; 9 nucleotides match TRBD1. This CDR3 comprises 19 residues. The V gene end was trimmed by 2 bases and the J gene end by 5 bases; junction bases not matched to a gene: 16. Germline V gene sequence: CDR1 SGHRS, CDR2 YFSETQ. This CDR3 reads CASSLNRGPRTGENEKLFF. The CDR3 nucleotides are TGCGCCAGCAGCTTAAATCGGGGCCCAAGGACAGGGGAAAATGAAAAACTGTTTTTT. The full variable domain, completed using reference TRBV5-1 and TRBJ1-4, is KAGVTQTPRYLIKTRGQQVTLSCSPISGHRSVSWYQQTPGQGLQFLFEYFSETQRNKGNFPGRFSGRQFSNSRSEMNVSTLELGDSALYLCASSLNRGPRTGENEKLFFGSGTQLSVL.

CDR3 residues: CASSFVGGSTDTQYF. The CDR3 nucleotides are TGTGCCAGCAGCTTTGTGGGAGGAAGCACAGATACGCAGTATTTT. The rearrangement links TRBV7-9 to TRBJ2-3; weak D call: TRBD2 (6 bases). This CDR3 is built from 15 residues. V lost 3 bases and J lost 0, with 10 bases in between. Germline V CDR1 and CDR2: SEHNR, FQNEAQ (reference sequence).

This chain connects TRBV5-4 to TRBJ2-1, with D perhaps TRBD1 (6 bases). Between the trimmed V and J ends, which lost 3 bases and 5 bases, there was a span of 9 bases. The CDR3 has 13 residues. The germline V gene encodes CDR1 SGHNT and CDR2 YYREEE (reference sequence). The CDR3 here is CASSSGQDNEQFF. CDR3 DNA: TGTGCCAGCAGCTCGGGACAAGACAATGAGCAGTTCTTC.

The gene calls are TRBV7-6 and TRBJ2-7, with D possibly TRBD2 on 5 matching bases. The CDR3 extends over 16 amino acids. Trimming removed 2 bases from V and 2 bases from J, with 16 bases in between. Germline lookup yields CDR1 SGHVS and CDR2 FNYEAQ. The CDR3 protein is CASSLNRARGAYEQYF. The DNA for the CDR3 is TGTGCCAGCAGCTTAAATAGAGCCCGGGGAGCCTACGAGCAGTACTTC.

The V and J genes are TRBV11-2 and TRBJ2-1, with TRBD1 matching 7 bases. This CDR3 has 15 residues. V gave up 5 bases and J gave up 2 bases; unmatched junction bases: 6. CDR1 is SGHAT and CDR2 is FQNNGV in the germline V gene. DNA of the CDR3: TGTGCCAGCAGCACCCACAGGGGAACCTACAATGAGCAGTTCTTC. As protein: CASSTHRGTYNEQFF.

The chain has TRBV5-4 and TRBJ2-3, with D perhaps TRBD2 (5 bases). Germline CDR1 SGHNT, CDR2 YYREEE (reference sequence). V was cut by 4 bases and J by 3 bases, with 12 bases left in between. The CDR3 covers 14 residues. The CDR3 coding sequence is TGTGCCAGCAGCCGGGAAGTCGGAACAGATACGCAGTATTTT. It is translated as CASSREVGTDTQYF.

V gene TRBV30 combines with J gene TRBJ2-4; weak D call: TRBD1 (6 bases). The V gene lost 3 bases and the J gene lost 7 bases, with 19 bases spanning the gap. CDR1 and CDR2 (germline): GTSNPN, SVGIG (reference sequence). The CDR3 runs 15 residues. The CDR3 nucleotides are TGTGCCTGGAGCGGTAGCGCAACGAGGGGGAACATTCAGTACTTC. It encodes CAWSGSATRGNIQYF.

The CDR3 bases are TGTGCCAGTAGTATGTCCGACGAGCAGTACTTC. Translating it yields CASSMSDEQYF. This sequence joins TRBV19 and TRBJ2-7; D call uncertain. The CDR3 is 11 residues long. Trimming left V 3 bases short and J 5 bases short, with 5 bases between. CDR1 and CDR2 (germline): LNHDA, SQIVND (reference sequence).

The gene calls are TRBV5-6 and TRBJ2-7; D remains ambiguous. CDR1 SGHDT and CDR2 YYEEEE come from the germline V gene. The V gene lost 5 bases and the J gene lost 0 bases, with 3 bases spanning the gap. CDR3 length: 11 amino acids. The CDR3 nucleotides are TGTGCCAGCAGTTACTCCTACGAGCAGTACTTC. It codes for CASSYSYEQYF.

The chain has TRBV5-4 and TRBJ2-7; TRBD2 aligns across 12 bases. This CDR3 is built from 15 residues. The germline gives CDR1 SGHNT, CDR2 YYREEE (reference sequence). J gave up 2 bases and V 4 bases, and 4 bases lay outside the gene matches. CDR3 DNA: TGTGCCAGCAGCGTCGGACTAGCGGGACCCTACGAGCAGTACTTC. Its translation is CASSVGLAGPYEQYF.